These T cell receptor beta chains were read from a single sample in a study of identifying expanded T cells in peripheral blood. Some clones are missing from TCRdb's copy, which holds only in-frame ones; the method was immunoSEQ multiplex PCR. The sample lists about 85,000 clones, approximately 90% occurring once. The sample consisted of blood. These TCRs come from a person aged 18 to 69 in good health. Each CDR3 is given with its conserved first and last residue. The D gene is left open where the match is weak. Size is omitted from some rows. Given values are once, few, many or a class for expanded clones.

D gene: -
V gene: TRBV7-9
J gene: TRBJ1-1
clone size: few
CDR3 protein: CASGGTEAFF
CDR3 DNA: TGTGCCAGCGGGGGGACCGAAGCTTTCTTT

D gene: -
V gene: TRBV30
J gene: TRBJ1-2
clone size: -
CDR3 protein: CAWSVNAPGYTF
CDR3 DNA: TGTGCCTGGAGTGTAAACGCCCCCGGCTACACCTTC

D gene: -
V gene: TRBV4-2
J gene: TRBJ1-4
clone size: -
CDR3 protein: CASSQDPGVGEKLFF
CDR3 DNA: TGTGCCAGCAGCCAAGATCCAGGGGTTGGGGAAAAACTGTTTTTT

D gene: TRBD1
V gene: TRBV5-6
J gene: TRBJ1-1
clone size: -
CDR3 protein: CASSSGTAIEAFF
CDR3 DNA: TGTGCCAGCAGCTCCGGGACAGCTATTGAAGCTTTCTTT

D gene: -
V gene: TRBV4-3
J gene: TRBJ2-3
clone size: -
CDR3 protein: CASSLGGGSTDTQYF
CDR3 DNA: TGCGCCAGCAGCCTCGGAGGGGGGAGCACAGATACGCAGTATTTT

D gene: TRBD2
V gene: TRBV19
J gene: TRBJ2-7
clone size: -
CDR3 protein: CASSTTSGGPYEQYF
CDR3 DNA: TGTGCCAGTAGTACGACTAGCGGGGGTCCCTACGAGCAGTACTTC

D gene: TRBD2
V gene: TRBV5-1
J gene: TRBJ2-7
clone size: -
CDR3 protein: CASSLGGGRLIYEQYF
CDR3 DNA: TGCGCCAGCAGCTTGGGCGGGGGGCGATTAATTTACGAGCAGTACTTC

D gene: -
V gene: TRBV23-1
J gene: TRBJ2-7
clone size: once
CDR3 protein: CASSRSFWGNRRYEQYF
CDR3 DNA: TGCGCCAGCAGTCGTTCTTTCTGGGGAAACAGGCGCTACGAGCAGTACTTC

D gene: -
V gene: TRBV19
J gene: TRBJ2-1
clone size: once
CDR3 protein: CASSPGVPSYNEQFF
CDR3 DNA: TGTGCCAGTAGTCCGGGGGTGCCCTCCTACAATGAGCAGTTCTTC

D gene: TRBD1
V gene: TRBV15
J gene: TRBJ1-2
clone size: -
CDR3 protein: CATSTDRADLGYTF
CDR3 DNA: TGTGCCACCAGCACCGACAGGGCCGACCTAGGCTACACCTTC

D gene: -
V gene: TRBV2
J gene: TRBJ1-2
clone size: -
CDR3 protein: CASTGRRKANYGYTF
CDR3 DNA: TGTGCCAGCACTGGCAGGCGCAAAGCTAACTATGGCTACACCTTC

D gene: TRBD2
V gene: TRBV4-3
J gene: TRBJ2-7
clone size: -
CDR3 protein: CASSQDIRGGRVWEQYF
CDR3 DNA: TGCGCCAGCAGCCAAGATATACGCGGGGGAAGGGTGTGGGAGCAGTACTTC

D gene: -
V gene: TRBV6-1
J gene: TRBJ2-7
clone size: -
CDR3 protein: CASSARRVRYEQYF
CDR3 DNA: TGTGCCAGCAGTGCCCGGAGAGTTAGATACGAGCAGTACTTC

D gene: TRBD1
V gene: TRBV28
J gene: TRBJ1-4
clone size: -
CDR3 protein: CASSWAAGGGKLFF
CDR3 DNA: TGTGCCAGCAGTTGGGCCGCAGGGGGCGGAAAACTGTTTTTT

D gene: -
V gene: TRBV10-1
J gene: TRBJ2-5
clone size: -
CDR3 protein: CASSGDLKETQYF
CDR3 DNA: TGCGCCAGCAGTGGCGATCTCAAGGAGACCCAGTACTTC

D gene: -
V gene: TRBV28
J gene: TRBJ2-7
clone size: -
CDR3 protein: CASSLTAADEQYF
CDR3 DNA: TGTGCCAGCAGCCTTACCGCCGCGGACGAGCAGTACTTC

D gene: TRBD1
V gene: TRBV6-5
J gene: TRBJ1-6
clone size: -
CDR3 protein: CASSPGQASNSPLHF
CDR3 DNA: TGTGCCAGCAGTCCTGGACAGGCCTCTAATTCACCCCTCCACTTT

D gene: -
V gene: TRBV4-3
J gene: TRBJ2-7
clone size: -
CDR3 protein: CASSSELATYEQYF
CDR3 DNA: TGCGCCAGCAGCTCAGAGCTCGCCACCTACGAGCAGTACTTC

D gene: -
V gene: TRBV6-5
J gene: TRBJ2-3
clone size: -
CDR3 protein: CASSYGQVTDTQYF
CDR3 DNA: TGTGCCAGCAGTTACGGCCAGGTCACAGATACGCAGTATTTT

D gene: TRBD1
V gene: TRBV7-2
J gene: TRBJ2-5
clone size: -
CDR3 protein: CASSTRLGTGGRETQYF
CDR3 DNA: TGTGCCAGCAGCACCCGGCTCGGGACAGGGGGTCGAGAGACCCAGTACTTC

D gene: TRBD1
V gene: TRBV2
J gene: TRBJ1-4
clone size: -
CDR3 protein: CASSGGQGGEKLFF
CDR3 DNA: TGTGCCAGCTCTGGGGGACAGGGGGGAGAAAAACTGTTTTTT

D gene: -
V gene: TRBV11-1
J gene: TRBJ1-1
clone size: -
CDR3 protein: CASSLLVGGREAFF
CDR3 DNA: TGTGCCAGCAGCCTCCTCGTGGGGGGGCGAGAAGCTTTCTTT

D gene: -
V gene: TRBV29-1
J gene: TRBJ2-7
clone size: -
CDR3 protein: CSVRRVWYEQYF
CDR3 DNA: TGCAGCGTCCGGAGGGTGTGGTACGAGCAGTACTTC

D gene: -
V gene: TRBV27
J gene: TRBJ2-7
clone size: -
CDR3 protein: CASSLSLRGGHEQYF
CDR3 DNA: TGTGCCAGCAGTTTATCCCTCCGAGGGGGACACGAGCAGTACTTC

D gene: -
V gene: TRBV19
J gene: TRBJ1-1
clone size: -
CDR3 protein: CASSKQGRDTEAFF
CDR3 DNA: TGTGCCAGTAGTAAACAGGGAAGGGACACTGAAGCTTTCTTT

D gene: -
V gene: TRBV4-1
J gene: TRBJ1-5
clone size: -
CDR3 protein: CASSRDGDQPQHF
CDR3 DNA: TGCGCCAGCAGCCGAGACGGGGATCAGCCCCAGCATTTT

D gene: TRBD1
V gene: TRBV7-8
J gene: TRBJ1-6
clone size: -
CDR3 protein: CASSRAAGTAPSPLHF
CDR3 DNA: TGTGCCAGCAGCCGAGCGGCCGGGACAGCCCCTTCACCCCTCCACTTT

D gene: -
V gene: TRBV28
J gene: TRBJ2-3
clone size: -
CDR3 protein: CASFPEDGVLRGDTQYF
CDR3 DNA: TGTGCCAGCTTCCCCGAGGACGGGGTCCTCCGCGGAGATACGCAGTATTTT

D gene: -
V gene: TRBV19
J gene: TRBJ1-5
clone size: -
CDR3 protein: CASDWGYQPQHF
CDR3 DNA: TGTGCCAGTGATTGGGGGTACCAGCCCCAGCATTTT

D gene: -
V gene: TRBV25-1
J gene: TRBJ1-1
clone size: -
CDR3 protein: CASSELDGWNTEAFF
CDR3 DNA: TGTGCCAGCAGTGAACTCGACGGCTGGAACACTGAAGCTTTCTTT